This record covers a single T cell receptor beta chain. The same CDR3 is also encoded by other DNA sequences in this sample. These data come from a study of CD8+ T cells in alopecia areata. Treatment defined: oral pan-JAK inhibitor, 5-10 mg twice daily. Punch biopsies of lesional scalp, plus peripheral blood, were taken from alopecia areata patients. PBMCs provided sorted CD4+ and CD8+ T cells. Germline CDR1 is GTSNPN and CDR2 is SVGIG (reference sequence). Trimming shortened V by 0 bases and J by 2 bases, and 8 bases separated the two germline ends. CDR3 size: 14 residues. RNA was isolated and reverse transcribed to cDNA, the sequencing template. The protocol was immunoSEQ multiplex PCR, while the TCRdb copy is restricted to in-frame clones and leaves out a portion. The sample shows approximately 210,000 clones, just under 65% of them seen only once.

Sequenced here: CD4+ T cells sorted from blood, sampled around week 50, from a patient treated with tofacitinib. The sequence derives from a human donor with alopecia areata. The rearrangement uses TRBV30 and TRBJ1-5; D uncertain. CDR3 in amino acids: CAWSVGQGNQPQHF. CDR3 nucleotides: TGTGCCTGGAGTGTGGGTCAGGGCAATCAGCCCCAGCATTTT.